These T cell receptor beta chains were read from a single sample in a study of T cells in Graves' hyperthyroidism and ophthalmopathy. TCRdb redid the calling of the multiplex PCR reads with MiXCR, one entry per CDR3 protein. The sample consists of some 400,000 distinct CDR3 sequences, about 15% of them appearing once. The sequenced sample was blood. The receptors derive from an older woman with Graves' hyperthyroidism. Each CDR3 is given without its conserved first and last residue.

TRBV7-9,TRBJ2-6,ASSPRTGGSGANVLT
TRBV5-4,TRBJ2-7,ASRWTGGPYEQY
TRBV18,TRBJ1-1,ASSPNTDWNTEAF
TRBV6-2/TRBV6-3,TRBJ2-1,ASSELAGGADEQF
TRBV7-9,TRBJ1-5,ASSYSRGTQH
TRBV20-1,TRBJ2-7,SAYPPPLAEISSYEQY
TRBV6-2/TRBV6-3,TRBJ2-3,ASSLSLADTQY
TRBV29-1,TRBJ2-3,SVAGLAGASTDTQY
TRBV29-1,TRBJ2-7,SVVLARGYEQY
TRBV19,TRBJ2-1,ASRTSGTRSYNEQF
TRBV7-2,TRBJ2-3,ASSQSVNTQY
TRBV24-1,TRBJ2-7,ASQAAGGSDEQY
TRBV19,TRBJ2-7,ASLGPRSEQY
TRBV20-1,TRBJ2-2,SARVWGLARAHTGELF
TRBV7-8,TRBJ2-7,ASSLVGTGVPYEQY
TRBV9,TRBJ2-5,ASSVGLERRETQY
TRBV25-1,TRBJ2-5,ASSEYFGTQY
TRBV20-1,TRBJ2-7,SADDQYEQY
TRBV20-1,TRBJ2-3,SAIRIAGLSTDTQY
TRBV2,TRBJ2-1,ASRRTSGGPNEQF
TRBV4-2,TRBJ2-7,ASSQGAGVMGEQY
TRBV6-1,TRBJ1-1,ATSDLGTGDKNTEAF
TRBV7-9,TRBJ2-1,ASSVQGIWTSGSNEQF
TRBV12-3/TRBV12-4,TRBJ1-2,ASSFTGKGYT
TRBV29-1,TRBJ2-7,SVVIGVSYEQY
TRBV20-1,TRBJ2-1,SAGHGTSGTNEQF